This is a list of T cell receptor beta chains from one sample in a study of T cells in localized non-small cell lung cancer. Data came from immunoSEQ multiplex PCR; TCRdb stores just in-frame clones and leaves some out. The sample shows about 26,000 clones, more than 85% of them seen only once. The sample in question was peripheral blood, obtained before any cancer treatment. These receptors came from a female donor older than 55 with stage II squamous cell lung carcinoma. The CDR3 runs from the conserved cysteine through the conserved F or W. Some rows have no size entry. The others give once, few or many, or a class for an expanded clone.

j_gene | abundance | v_gene | CDR3aa
TRBJ1-1 | - | TRBV12-5 | CASGLQGPTEAFF
TRBJ2-1 | few | TRBV6-6 | CASNPGGASYNEQFF
TRBJ1-1 | - | TRBV6-5 | CASSSRQSPVNEAFF
TRBJ1-1 | - | TRBV19 | CASSSGQGDTEAFF
TRBJ1-4 | - | TRBV5-5 | CASSLGQGINEKLFF
TRBJ1-1 | - | TRBV29-1 | CSAQGQGNTEAFF
TRBJ2-5 | - | TRBV10-1 | CAAGNQETQYF
TRBJ2-5 | - | TRBV11-3 | CASSPGKGGWETQYF
TRBJ2-6 | - | TRBV2 | CASSDTNSGANVLTF
TRBJ2-2 | - | TRBV28 | CASLKGGNTGELFF
TRBJ1-6 | few | TRBV6-5 | CASSYLGTGVSPLHF
TRBJ2-5 | - | TRBV7-2 | CASSPTGTLLQETQYF
TRBJ1-5 | - | TRBV6-1 | CASRSGQINQPQHF
TRBJ2-7 | - | TRBV7-2 | CASSLDSLYEQYF
TRBJ2-3 | few | TRBV5-1 | CASSSFSTDTQYF
TRBJ2-1 | - | TRBV9 | CASTSGGGSLSSYNEQFF
TRBJ1-6 | - | TRBV20-1 | CSAYPPLHF
TRBJ1-5 | - | TRBV18 | CASSRTGATNQPQHF
TRBJ2-1 | - | TRBV27 | CASQQGASYNEQFF
TRBJ1-4 | - | TRBV18 | CASSQGRNEKLFF
TRBJ2-7 | - | TRBV28 | CASSSDRVAYEQYF
TRBJ2-2 | - | TRBV6-5 | CASSYGSAGELFF
TRBJ1-3 | - | TRBV30 | CAWIPGDGNTIYF
TRBJ1-1 | - | TRBV27 | CASSFGDRSTEAFF
TRBJ1-2 | - | TRBV30 | CAWSQTRGYTF
TRBJ2-2 | - | TRBV7-2 | CAGGQGAGTGELFF
TRBJ1-5 | - | TRBV7-8 | CASSQDRGVNQPQHF
TRBJ2-1 | - | TRBV6-1 | CASSPLGHGYNEQFF
TRBJ1-2 | - | TRBV5-6 | CASSSIQGGYGYTF
TRBJ2-5 | - | TRBV7-9 | CASSFSSGGRETQYF
TRBJ2-3 | - | TRBV5-6 | CASSLGSTDTQYF
TRBJ1-6 | - | TRBV7-3 | CASSSGTLGSPLHF